Following are 2 T cell receptor beta chains from one sample sequenced in a study of OX40 agonist ivuxolimab in advanced cancers. Profiling relied on immunoSEQ multiplex PCR, and the TCRdb table lists in-frame clones only, not all of them. The sample contains about 20,000 clones, around 81% of which appear only once. The source was CD4+ or CD8+ T cells sorted from blood, collected in a trial of the OX40 agonist ivuxolimab. The origin of the receptors is an adult with an advanced solid tumor such as melanoma, head and neck, liver or kidney cancer.

The chain employs TRBV5-6 and TRBJ1-2; the D gene is possibly TRBD1 (5 bases). The CDR3 spans 15 residues. CDR1 is SGHDT and CDR2 is YYEEEE in the germline V gene. The ends were cut back, 4 bases at V and 9 bases at J, with 22 bases in the middle. The CDR3 coding sequence is TGTGCCAGCAGCCTTCTTTTTGACAGAGGAGATCGCTACACCTTC. Translated, it gives CASSLLFDRGDRYTF.

This chain joins TRBV30 and TRBJ2-5; D unclear. The V gene's germline CDR1 is GTSNPN and CDR2 SVGIG (reference sequence). The V end lost 0 bases, the J end lost 3 bases, and 14 bases lay between the germline ends. There are 15 residues in the CDR3. CDR3: CAWSVLGRSEETQYF. CDR3 nucleotides: TGTGCCTGGAGTGTACTGGGAAGATCCGAAGAGACCCAGTACTTC.